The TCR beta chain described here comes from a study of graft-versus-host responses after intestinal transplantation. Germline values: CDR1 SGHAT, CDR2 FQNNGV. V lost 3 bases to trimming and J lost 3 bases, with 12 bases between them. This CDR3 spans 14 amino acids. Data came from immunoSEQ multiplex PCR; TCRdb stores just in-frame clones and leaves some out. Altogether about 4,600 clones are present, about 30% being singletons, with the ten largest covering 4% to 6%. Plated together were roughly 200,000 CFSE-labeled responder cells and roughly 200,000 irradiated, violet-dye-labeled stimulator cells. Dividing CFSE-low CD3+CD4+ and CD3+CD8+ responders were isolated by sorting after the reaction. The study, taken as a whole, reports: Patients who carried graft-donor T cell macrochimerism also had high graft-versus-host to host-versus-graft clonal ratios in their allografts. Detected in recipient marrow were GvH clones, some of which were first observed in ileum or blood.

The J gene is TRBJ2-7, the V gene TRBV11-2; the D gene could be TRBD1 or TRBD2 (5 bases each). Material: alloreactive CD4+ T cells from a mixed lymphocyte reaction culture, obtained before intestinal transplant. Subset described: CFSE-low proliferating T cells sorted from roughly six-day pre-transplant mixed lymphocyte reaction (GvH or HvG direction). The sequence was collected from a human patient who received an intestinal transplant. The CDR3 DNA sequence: TGTGCCAGCAGCTTGGGACCAAACTACTACGAGCAGTACTTC. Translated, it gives CASSLGPNYYEQYF.